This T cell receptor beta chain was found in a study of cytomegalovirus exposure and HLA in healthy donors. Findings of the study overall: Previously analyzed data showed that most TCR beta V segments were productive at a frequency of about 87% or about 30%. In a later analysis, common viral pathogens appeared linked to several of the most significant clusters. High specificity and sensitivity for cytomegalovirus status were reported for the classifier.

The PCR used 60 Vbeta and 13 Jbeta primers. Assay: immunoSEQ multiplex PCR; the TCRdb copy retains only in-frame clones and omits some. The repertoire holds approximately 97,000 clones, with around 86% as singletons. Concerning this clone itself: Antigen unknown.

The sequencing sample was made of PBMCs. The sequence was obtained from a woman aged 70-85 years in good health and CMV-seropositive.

The DNA for the CDR3 is TGCGCCAGCAGCGAGGGAAGCTCTGGAAACACCATATATTTT. Its translation is CASSEGSSGNTIYF. The rearrangement uses TRBV5-1 and TRBJ1-3; D unresolved. The germline V and J ends were trimmed by 4 bases and 0 bases, with 8 bases remaining between them. CDR1 and CDR2 from the germline V gene are SGHRS and YFSETQ. This CDR3 contains 14 residues.